A single sample gave rise to the 3 T cell receptor beta chains below, sequenced in a study of T cell changes during pregnancy in multiple sclerosis. Data came from immunoSEQ multiplex PCR; TCRdb stores just in-frame clones and leaves some out. The data show tens of thousands of clones, around nine tenths seen once. Sequences were derived from peripheral blood, sampled before pregnancy. These receptors came from a female donor with multiple sclerosis, enrolled in a pregnancy study.

The J gene is TRBJ1-1, the V gene TRBV13, with D hard to call. The V gene lost 4 bases and the J gene lost 3 bases, with 12 bases spanning the gap. Germline CDR1 reads PRHDT; CDR2 reads FYEKMQ (reference sequence). The CDR3 sequence is 14 residues long. The CDR3: CASSSSRRHTEAFF. In nucleotides, the CDR3 is TGTGCCAGCAGCTCGAGCCGGAGGCACACTGAAGCTTTCTTT.

The chain combines TRBV19 with TRBJ1-1; no clear D. The CDR3 is 17 amino acids. V was pared by 0 bases and J by 2 bases, with 16 bases between. CDR1 and CDR2 (germline): LNHDA, SQIVND (reference sequence). CDR3 in amino acids: CASSIEAEGGGNTEAFF. In DNA, the CDR3 is TGTGCCAGTAGTATAGAGGCGGAAGGAGGTGGAAACACTGAAGCTTTCTTT.

The chain links TRBV6-6 to TRBJ2-2; D is perhaps TRBD1 (6 bases). The germline V gene has CDR1 MNHNY and CDR2 SVGAGI (reference sequence). Trimming stripped 5 bases from V and 6 bases from J, with 19 bases between. The CDR3 extends over 16 amino acids. CDR3 sequence reads: CASSPKITGSAGELFF. In nucleotides, the CDR3 is TGTGCCAGCAGTCCCAAGATTACAGGGTCCGCCGGGGAGCTGTTTTTT.